Listed here are 23 T cell receptor beta chains from one sample, sequenced in a study of blood T cell repertoires in COVID-19. Only in-frame clones appear in the TCRdb table, and some are missing; sequencing was by immunoSEQ multiplex PCR. This table has roughly 60,000 clones, roughly 71% appearing once. Sequenced: peripheral blood. The receptors come from a human donor in a cohort sampled during active COVID-19.

The chain combines TRBV15 with TRBJ1-5; D perhaps matches TRBD1 (6 bases). Between the trimmed V and J ends, which lost 1 base and 2 bases, there was a span of 12 bases. CDR1 LNHNV and CDR2 YYDKDF come from the germline V gene (reference sequence). This CDR3 region has 16 residues. Here the CDR3 reads CATSRGRGAGNQPQHF. The DNA for the CDR3 is TGTGCCACCAGCAGAGGCAGGGGCGCCGGCAATCAGCCCCAGCATTTT.

As for this clone: At one boundary the junction diverges from the germline segment, which might be a read error. The chain combines TRBV6-5 with TRBJ1-2; D is unresolved. This CDR3 region has 13 residues. Per germline, CDR1 MNHEY and CDR2 SVGAGI. CDR3 loop: CASKGGTNYGYTF. The CDR3 DNA is TGTGCCAGCAAAGGCGGCACCAACTATGGCTACACCTTT.

CDR3 region: CAAAGEWDQPQHF. The CDR3 bases are TGTGCTGCGGCGGGGGAGTGGGATCAGCCCCAGCATTTT. The chain joins TRBV30 to TRBJ1-5; D might be TRBD1 (5 bases). The germline V gene has CDR1 GTSNPN and CDR2 SVGIG (reference sequence). The CDR3 has 13 residues.

The J gene is TRBJ2-2, the V gene TRBV9, with TRBD2 matching 11 bases. The V segment lost 4 bases and the J segment 4 bases; nucleotides outside the gene matches: 12. The germline CDR1 and CDR2 sequences are SGDLS and YYNGEE. The CDR3 runs 18 residues. CDR3: CASSPALGLAGGTGELFF. CDR3 nucleotides: TGTGCCAGCAGCCCCGCTCTCGGGCTAGCGGGAGGCACCGGGGAGCTGTTTTTT.

The V and J genes are TRBV19 and TRBJ1-5; D not certain. The CDR3 sequence is 15 residues long. Germline V CDR1 and CDR2: LNHDA, SQIVND (reference sequence). V was cut by 1 base and J by 3 bases, with 10 bases left in between. Here the CDR3 reads CASSIVAEANQPQHF. The CDR3 coding sequence is TGTGCCAGTAGTATAGTGGCGGAAGCCAATCAGCCCCAGCATTTT. Using reference TRBV19 and TRBJ1-5 for the parts outside the CDR3, the full variable domain is DGGITQSPKYLFRKEGQNVTLSCEQNLNHDAMYWYRQDPGQGLRLIYYSQIVNDFQKGDIAEGYSVSREKKESFPLTVTSAQKNPTAFYLCASSIVAEANQPQHFGDGTRLSIL.

This clone has only a few counts. This chain uses TRBV11-2 with TRBJ2-1, with D maybe TRBD2 (7 bases). Per the germline V gene, CDR1 is SGHAT and CDR2 is FQNNGV. The length of the CDR3 is 15 residues. V gave up 5 bases and J gave up 4 bases, with 15 bases separating them. The CDR3 bases are TGTGCCAGCAGCCCCAGGGGTAGCGGGTACAATGAGCAGTTCTTC. This sequence encodes CASSPRGSGYNEQFF.

This clone was detected only a few times. The chain has TRBV4-2 and TRBJ1-6; the match to TRBD1 covers 8 bases. V dropped 3 bases and J dropped 7; count of bases not matched to a gene: 5. The CDR3 spans 15 residues. Germline values: CDR1 LGHNA, CDR2 YNFKEQ. In nucleotides, the CDR3 is TGTGCCAGCAGCCAGCCGGGACAGGAAAATTCACCCCTCCACTTT. Protein: CASSQPGQENSPLHF.

The V call is TRBV13, the J call TRBJ2-7; D is unresolved. V was trimmed by 2 bases and J by 0 bases, leaving 8 bases between them. The CDR3 runs to 14 residues. Per germline, CDR1 PRHDT and CDR2 FYEKMQ (reference sequence). CDR3 DNA: TGTGCCAGCAGCTTAAGCTCCCACTCCTACGAGCAGTACTTC. This encodes CASSLSSHSYEQYF.

This clone occurred a few times. V is TRBV10-3 and J is TRBJ1-1; TRBD1 matches 9 bases. The CDR3 has 13 residues. From germline, CDR1 is ENHRY and CDR2 SYGVKD. With V trimmed by 9 bases and J by 4 bases, 6 bases remained unmatched. This chain's CDR3 is CAMKGTGTTEAFF. CDR3 nucleotides: TGTGCCATGAAAGGGACAGGGACCACTGAAGCTTTCTTT.

The chain carries TRBV5-1 and TRBJ2-7; a weak D match, TRBD1 (6 bases). The CDR3 spans 14 residues. Germline V gene sequence: CDR1 SGHRS, CDR2 YFSETQ. With 5 bases removed from V and 1 base from J, the gap between germline ends came to 13 bases. This CDR3 is CASRLDSISYEQYF. The CDR3 DNA reads TGCGCCAGCAGACTGGACAGTATTTCCTACGAGCAGTACTTC.

The V and J genes are TRBV3-1 (or the pseudogene TRBV3-2) and TRBJ1-2; no clear D gene. The CDR3 is 13 amino acids. V was trimmed by 1 base and J by 5 bases, leaving 8 bases between them. CDR1 LGHDT and CDR2 YNNKEL come from the germline V gene (reference sequence). The CDR3 region has the DNA TGTGCCAGCAGCCAAGTAGCCTCTTATGGCTACACCTTC. It yields the protein CASSQVASYGYTF.

This rearrangement joins TRBV9 to TRBJ1-5, with a tentative D call TRBD1 (5 bases). The CDR3 has 16 residues. CDR1 and CDR2 (germline): SGDLS, YYNGEE. Trimming stripped 4 bases from V and 8 bases from J, with 22 bases between. The CDR3 loop reads CASSPLKRGVQKPQHF. In DNA, the CDR3 is TGTGCCAGCAGCCCTCTCAAACGGGGGGTCCAAAAGCCCCAGCATTTT.

This clone showed up just once. The chain couples TRBV7-8 to TRBJ2-1, with 14 bases matching TRBD2. From germline, CDR1 is SGHVS and CDR2 FQNEAQ. The CDR3 has 17 residues. The trim removed 5 bases at V and 3 bases at J, leaving 6 bases unmatched. The CDR3 DNA reads TGTGCCAGCAGCCCTCGACTAGCGGGGGGGGTCTACAATGAGCAGTTCTTC. Translated: CASSPRLAGGVYNEQFF.

The gene calls are TRBV15 and TRBJ1-1, with a tentative D call TRBD1 (6 bases). The length of the CDR3 is 15 residues. The V gene's germline CDR1 is LNHNV and CDR2 YYDKDF (reference sequence). Trimming removed 5 bases at V and 8 bases at J, with 21 bases between. CDR3 sequence (DNA): TGTGCCACCAGCCCCCCCGGGGGGCGGGGGCTCGAAGCTTTCTTT. This codes for CATSPPGGRGLEAFF.

This chain links TRBV5-5 with TRBJ2-2; D call uncertain. The CDR3 has 13 residues. Germline lookup yields CDR1 SGHKS and CDR2 YYEKEE (reference sequence). Trimming removed 4 bases from V and 7 bases from J, with 11 bases in between. The chain's CDR3 is CASSQRPNGELFF. CDR3 DNA sequence: TGTGCCAGCAGCCAGAGGCCAAACGGGGAGCTGTTTTTT. Combining the CDR3 with reference TRBV5-5 and TRBJ2-2 gives the whole variable domain DAGVTQSPTHLIKTRGQQVTLRCSPISGHKSVSWYQQVLGQGPQFIFQYYEKEERGRGNFPDRFSARQFPNYSSELNVNALLLGDSALYLCASSQRPNGELFFGEGSRLTVL.

V usage is TRBV7-2 and J usage is TRBJ2-1; D is perhaps TRBD2 (6 bases). V was pared by 4 bases and J by 4 bases, with 14 bases between. Germline lookup yields CDR1 SGHTA and CDR2 FQGNSA. CDR3 length equals 15 residues. In nucleotides, the CDR3 is TGTGCCAGCAGCTACGACGGGCGGGGTTACAATGAGCAGTTCTTC. Protein product: CASSYDGRGYNEQFF.

The chain has TRBV6-1 and TRBJ2-7; 12 bases are shared with TRBD2. Germline assignment: CDR1 MNHNS and CDR2 SASEGT. Trimming took 3 bases from V and 4 from J; bases not matched to a gene: 1. This CDR3 region has 14 residues. The CDR3 sequence is CASSETSGGYEQYF. In nucleotides, the CDR3 is TGTGCCAGCAGTGAGACTAGCGGGGGATACGAGCAGTACTTC.

This clone was counted between two and nine times. V and J are TRBV5-1 and TRBJ1-1; D is possibly TRBD1 (6 bases). Trimming shortened V by 4 bases and J by 0 bases, and 7 bases separated the two germline ends. Germline CDR1 reads SGHRS; CDR2 reads YFSETQ. The CDR3 totals 13 residues. The chain's CDR3 is CASSRQVNTEAFF. CDR3 DNA sequence: TGCGCCAGCAGCAGACAGGTGAACACTGAAGCTTTCTTT.

The V and J genes are TRBV5-6 and TRBJ1-2; D gene uncertain. This CDR3 comprises 13 residues. V shed 0 bases and J shed 2 bases, with 5 bases lying between them. The germline V gene has CDR1 SGHDT and CDR2 YYEEEE. CDR3 loop: CASSLVENYGYTF. As DNA, the CDR3 is TGTGCCAGCAGCTTGGTAGAGAACTATGGCTACACCTTC.

The rearrangement links TRBV7-2 to TRBJ2-3; 12 bases match TRBD2. From germline, CDR1 is SGHTA and CDR2 FQGNSA. The CDR3 is 18 residues long. The V segment lost 2 bases and the J segment 4 bases; nucleotides outside the gene matches: 10. DNA of the CDR3: TGTGCCAGCAGCTTAATTGGCCTAGCGGGGGGGCGGGCAGATACGCAGTATTTT. Protein: CASSLIGLAGGRADTQYF.

This clone occurred a few times. The chain employs TRBV9 and TRBJ1-6, with 7 nucleotides matching TRBD1. V dropped 2 bases and J dropped 10; count of bases not matched to a gene: 12. The CDR3 consists of 16 residues. Germline V gene lookup returns CDR1 SGDLS and CDR2 YYNGEE. The CDR3 sequence: CASSVKIETGLSPLHF. DNA for the CDR3: TGTGCCAGCAGCGTGAAAATTGAGACAGGGCTATCACCCCTCCACTTT.

CDR3 sequence reads: CASSLMGGTEAFF. CDR3 in DNA: TGTGCCAGCAGTTTAATGGGGGGGACTGAAGCTTTCTTT. This chain uses TRBV27 with TRBJ1-1, with D possibly TRBD1 on 5 matching bases. The CDR3 totals 13 residues. CDR1 and CDR2 (germline): MNHEY, SMNVEV (reference sequence). The V and J ends lost 2 bases and 5 bases respectively, with 9 bases between them.

The genes are TRBV18 and TRBJ1-6; 9 bases agree with TRBD1. V was clipped by 3 bases and J by 7 bases; unmatched bases: 10. This CDR3 is built from 17 residues. The germline V gene encodes CDR1 KGHSH and CDR2 LQKENI. The CDR3 DNA is TGTGCCAGCTCACCTCAGGCCGGACAGGGGTACAATTCACCCCTCCACTTT. Protein product: CASSPQAGQGYNSPLHF.